This T cell receptor (beta chain) was obtained from a study of shared clonotypes between healthy human individuals. Turning to the study itself: Donors had three CD4 naive, three CD4 memory, two CD8 naive and one CD8 memory plate apiece. Findings and limits, study-wide: Across a few donors, naive CD4 shared 4.5% to 6%, naive CD8 approximately 3.5%, memory CD4 more than 2%, memory CD8 over 0.3%. Estimated richness was generally greater in naive than memory subsets.

This clone was seen only once. The target antigen is unknown. Assay: immunoSEQ multiplex PCR; the TCRdb copy retains only in-frame clones and omits some. Of some 1 million clones in the sample, about three quarters were seen once. Germline CDR1 reads SGDLS; CDR2 reads YYNGEE. J was trimmed by 2 bases and V by 3 bases; bases with no gene match: 2. This CDR3 comprises 15 residues. All of the donors resided in Nashville, Tennessee, and each was a Caucasian adult. Sequencing used memory CD4+ T cells sorted from blood. Sample subset: CD45RA-negative fraction. This chain links TRBV9 with TRBJ2-6, with 7 bases fitting TRBD1. This sequence originates from a man aged 18 to 30 in good health. The CDR3 region is CASSAGTAGANVLTF. CDR3 DNA sequence: TGTGCCAGCAGCGCCGGGACAGCTGGGGCCAACGTCCTGACTTTC.